A selection of T cell receptor beta chains follows, all from one sample in a study of neoadjuvant anti-PD-1 for oral cavity cancer. The table came from immunoSEQ multiplex PCR; TCRdb's copy has only in-frame clones and leaves some out. The table shows around 81,000 clones, with approximately 84% occurring only once. Sequencing was performed on PBMCs, taken before nivolumab (anti-PD-1) treatment. The source is a person between 40 and 80 years old with oral cavity squamous cell carcinoma. Both conserved end residues are part of each CDR3. D genes are given only for firm matches. Clone size appears in some rows only: once, few, many, or a class for an expanded clone.

>NA|TRBJ1-1|NA|TRBV30
TGTGCCTGGAGACCCAGGACGGCTGGAAGCACTGAAGCTTTCTTT
CAWRPRTAGSTEAFF
>TRBD2|TRBJ2-7|NA|TRBV29-1
TGCAGCGGGGGGGGTAGCGGGTACGAGCAGTACTTC
CSGGGSGYEQYF
>NA|TRBJ1-1|once|TRBV5-6
TGTGCCAGCAGCTTGGCACCCGGGACACCGAACACTGAAGCTTTCTTT
CASSLAPGTPNTEAFF
>TRBD2|TRBJ2-1|once|TRBV7-8
TGTGCCAGCAGCTTTCTTAGCGGGAGAGGGGATGAGCAGTTCTTC
CASSFLSGRGDEQFF
>NA|TRBJ2-7|NA|TRBV11-2
TGTGCCAGCAGCCTTAGCCGAGGGGACTTTCCCTACGAGCAGTACTTC
CASSLSRGDFPYEQYF
>NA|TRBJ2-3|NA|TRBV5-4
TGTGCCAGCAGCTTGATTGGGGGGCGGAGCACAGATACGCAGTATTTT
CASSLIGGRSTDTQYF
>NA|TRBJ2-7|once|TRBV10-3
TGTGCCATCATGGGGGGAGGAGAAAACGAGCAGTACTTC
CAIMGGGENEQYF
>TRBD1|TRBJ1-1|NA|TRBV29-1
TGCAGCGTCCAAGGGACAGTGTTGAACACTGAAGCTTTCTTT
CSVQGTVLNTEAFF
>NA|TRBJ2-2|NA|TRBV5-4
TGTGCCAGCAGCCGTGGTGGGGGCAAAAACACCGGGGAGCTGTTTTTT
CASSRGGGKNTGELFF
>TRBD1|TRBJ1-4|NA|TRBV5-5
TGTGCCAGCAGCTTGGAGGACAGGGGAGGGGAAAAACTGTTTTTT
CASSLEDRGGEKLFF
>NA|TRBJ1-4|NA|TRBV19
TGTGCCAGTAGGTCGAGTGCAACTAATGAAAAACTGTTTTTT
CASRSSATNEKLFF
>TRBD2|TRBJ2-1|once|TRBV7-9
TGTGCCAGCAGCCCCACGGCGGGAGTTTACAATGAGCAGTTCTTC
CASSPTAGVYNEQFF
>TRBD1|TRBJ1-5|NA|TRBV2
TGTGCCAGCGAATCGGGACAGGCGGGACAGCCCCAGCATTTT
CASESGQAGQPQHF
>NA|TRBJ1-2|NA|TRBV25-1
TGTGCCAGCAGTGAAATCCGGGGGTCAGTGGATGGCTACACCTTC
CASSEIRGSVDGYTF
>NA|TRBJ1-1|NA|TRBV7-2
TGTGCCAGCAGAAGAAGGGAGGTCACTGAAGCTTTCTTT
CASRRREVTEAFF
>NA|TRBJ1-5|NA|TRBV30
TGTGCCTGGAGTACAGGGACCTCTCAGCCCCAGCATTTT
CAWSTGTSQPQHF
>NA|TRBJ1-4|NA|TRBV5-1
TGCGCCAGCAGCGTCAGTTTAGGGGAAAAACTGTTTTTT
CASSVSLGEKLFF
>NA|TRBJ2-7|NA|TRBV5-4
TGTGCCAGCAGCCCGGACGTCGGCAGCTACGAGCAGTACTTC
CASSPDVGSYEQYF